The 29 T cell receptor beta chains below were found in one sample sequenced in a study of T cell responses to AZD1222 COVID-19 vaccine. The table came from immunoSEQ multiplex PCR; TCRdb's copy has only in-frame clones and leaves some out. Seen here are over 100,000 clones, more than 70% observed once, and the top ten hold approximately 15%. Sequenced material: peripheral blood, taken on day 0 of AZD1222 vaccination. These receptors all stem from an adult in good health.

This sequence joins TRBV11-2 and TRBJ2-2; D is possibly TRBD1 (5 bases). The V end was cut by 6 bases, the J end by 0 bases, with 8 bases between. The germline V gene encodes CDR1 SGHAT and CDR2 FQNNGV. The CDR3 is made up of 14 amino acids. CDR3 amino acids: CASRQQANTGELFF. The CDR3 nucleotides read TGTGCCAGCAGACAACAGGCGAACACCGGGGAGCTGTTTTTT. The full variable domain, rest sourced from reference TRBV11-2 and TRBJ2-2, is EAGVAQSPRYKIIEKRQSVAFWCNPISGHATLYWYQQILGQGPKLLIQFQNNGVVDDSQLPKDRFSAERLKGVDSTLKIQPAKLEDSAVYLCASRQQANTGELFFGEGSRLTVL.

This clone showed up just once. CDR3: CASGTRAPGGTEAFF. The CDR3 region has the DNA TGTGCCAGCGGTACCCGAGCGCCGGGGGGCACTGAAGCTTTCTTT. The chain joins TRBV4-2 to TRBJ1-1, with D maybe TRBD1 (5 bases). CDR1 is LGHNA, CDR2 YNFKEQ, per germline. The V end was cut by 8 bases, the J end by 4 bases, with 20 bases between. The CDR3 loop spans 15 amino acids.

CDR3 protein: CASSYGLLRNTEAFF. The CDR3 region has the DNA TGTGCCAGCAGTTACGGGCTTCTGCGAAACACTGAAGCTTTCTTT. The genes are TRBV6-5 and TRBJ1-1; the D is unclear. The CDR3 covers 15 residues. Between the trimmed V and J ends, which lost 2 bases and 2 bases, there was a span of 12 bases. CDR1 and CDR2 from the germline V gene are MNHEY and SVGAGI.

The rearrangement links TRBV4-3 to TRBJ1-2; weak D call: TRBD1 (6 bases). Germline CDR1 and CDR2: LGHNA and YSLEER. The CDR3 spans 16 residues. Trimming took off 4 bases at V and 6 bases at J, with 21 bases between the two ends. The CDR3 spells CASSREYRGQGHGYTF. As DNA, the CDR3 is TGCGCCAGCAGCCGGGAATACCGGGGCCAGGGGCATGGCTACACCTTC.

J is TRBJ2-3 and V is TRBV7-9; the D gene is possibly TRBD2 (6 bases). V lost 0 bases and J lost 9, with 16 bases in between. CDR3 length: 15 amino acids. Germline V gene sequence: CDR1 SEHNR, CDR2 FQNEAQ (reference sequence). In DNA, the CDR3 is TGTGCCAGCAGCTTAGCGGGGGGACTCATGGAGACGCAGTATTTT. Translating gives CASSLAGGLMETQYF.

V gene TRBV9 combines with J gene TRBJ2-3, with a tentative D call TRBD1 (5 bases). CDR1 SGDLS and CDR2 YYNGEE come from the germline V gene. The CDR3 consists of 14 residues. Trimming removed 0 bases from V and 5 bases from J, with 10 bases in between. The CDR3 reads CASSVGQGVDTQYF. In DNA, the CDR3 is TGTGCCAGCAGCGTAGGGCAAGGGGTAGATACGCAGTATTTT.

This clone has more than one count but fewer than ten. The chain recombines TRBV19 with TRBJ1-1; 8 nucleotides align to TRBD1. Germline V CDR1 and CDR2: LNHDA, SQIVND (reference sequence). The length of the CDR3 is 16 residues. With 3 bases clipped from V and 1 base from J, the junction kept 7 bases outside the gene matches. The CDR3 DNA follows: TGTGCCAGTAGTATGTACGGACAGGGAGCGAACACTGAAGCTTTCTTT. This encodes CASSMYGQGANTEAFF.

This clone was observed many times. The chain carries TRBV19 and TRBJ1-2; D is perhaps TRBD1 (6 bases). Germline V gives CDR1 LNHDA, CDR2 SQIVND (reference sequence). V lost 2 bases, J lost 4 bases, and 11 bases lay in between. This CDR3 is 14 amino acids long. The CDR3 region has the DNA TGTGCCAGTAGTATATACAGGGAGATCTATGGCTACACCTTC. Translated: CASSIYREIYGYTF. Based on the CDR3 plus reference TRBV19 and TRBJ1-2, the full variable domain is DGGITQSPKYLFRKEGQNVTLSCEQNLNHDAMYWYRQDPGQGLRLIYYSQIVNDFQKGDIAEGYSVSREKKESFPLTVTSAQKNPTAFYLCASSIYREIYGYTFGSGTRLTVV.

The chain uses TRBV5-4 and TRBJ2-6, with D possibly TRBD2 on 5 matching bases. There are 16 residues in the CDR3. The V and J ends lost 4 bases and 0 bases respectively, with 11 bases between them. The V gene's germline CDR1 is SGHNT and CDR2 YYREEE (reference sequence). CDR3 sequence: CASSKEAISGANVLTF. CDR3 nucleotide sequence: TGTGCCAGCAGCAAGGAGGCGATCTCTGGGGCCAACGTCCTGACTTTC.

The chain is built from TRBV5-1 and TRBJ2-1, with 10 bases that match TRBD2. The CDR3 contains 15 residues. Germline assignment: CDR1 SGHRS and CDR2 YFSETQ. V gave up 2 bases and J gave up 4 bases; unmatched junction bases: 3. CDR3 loop: CASSLSGGAYNEQFF. DNA for the CDR3: TGCGCCAGCAGCTTAAGCGGGGGGGCTTACAATGAGCAGTTCTTC.

The rearrangement joins TRBV19 to TRBJ1-1, with D perhaps matching TRBD1 (6 bases). The V and J ends lost 3 bases and 4 bases respectively, with 12 bases between them. The germline V gene has CDR1 LNHDA and CDR2 SQIVND (reference sequence). The CDR3 has 14 residues. Here the CDR3 reads CASSIEGGPTEAFF. The CDR3, as DNA: TGTGCCAGTAGTATCGAGGGGGGGCCCACTGAAGCTTTCTTT.

This sequence joins TRBV6-5 and TRBJ1-1, with 7 bases aligning to TRBD1. V shed 6 bases and J 1 base; nucleotides not matched to a gene: 5. Germline CDR1 and CDR2: MNHEY and SVGAGI. The CDR3 extends over 14 amino acids. The chain's CDR3 is CASSPRDRNTEAFF. CDR3 DNA: TGTGCCAGCAGCCCCCGGGACAGGAACACTGAAGCTTTCTTT.

CDR3 coding DNA: TGTGCCAGCAGCTTCATAGCGGGAGTGGAGGATGGTGAGCAGTTCTTC. Its protein is CASSFIAGVEDGEQFF. This chain uses TRBV7-2 with TRBJ2-1; TRBD2 matches at 9 bases. J gave up 9 bases and V 3 bases, and 12 bases lay outside the gene matches. CDR1 and CDR2 from the germline V gene are SGHTA and FQGNSA. This CDR3 is 16 amino acids long. The variable domain in full, with the rest retrieved from reference TRBV7-2 and TRBJ2-1, is GAGVSQSPSNKVTEKGKDVELRCDPISGHTALYWYRQSLGQGLEFLIYFQGNSAPDKSGLPSDRFSAERTGGSVSTLTIQRTQQEDSAVYLCASSFIAGVEDGEQFFGPGTRLTVL.

Here the CDR3 reads CASRQQGGTEAFF. In DNA, the CDR3 is TGTGCCAGCAGACAACAGGGTGGAACTGAAGCTTTCTTT. The V and J genes are TRBV6-4 and TRBJ1-1, with a possible D match to TRBD1 (6 bases). The germline V gene has CDR1 MRHNA and CDR2 SNTAGT. V was pared by 6 bases and J by 5 bases, with 13 bases between. The CDR3 covers 13 residues.

The J gene is TRBJ2-1, the V gene TRBV5-6; TRBD2 agrees at 7 bases. The CDR3 runs 16 residues. The J segment lost 4 bases and the V segment lost 1 base, leaving 8 bases of the junction unmatched. Germline V gene data show CDR1 as SGHDT and CDR2 as YYEEEE. As DNA, the CDR3 is TGTGCCAGCAGCTTGTACGGGAGGACCTCTTACAATGAGCAGTTCTTC. This codes for CASSLYGRTSYNEQFF.

The chain is built from TRBV6-5 and TRBJ1-4, with TRBD1 matching 8 bases. V shed 10 bases, J shed 3 bases, and the junction held 7 bases outside the gene matches. In germline, CDR1 is MNHEY, CDR2 SVGAGI. The CDR3 is made up of 14 amino acids. The CDR3 nucleotides are TGTGCCACCTCCAGGGGGCAAGCTAATGAAAAACTGTTTTTT. Its translation: CATSRGQANEKLFF.

The chain uses TRBV12-3 or TRBV12-4 and TRBJ2-7; 9 nucleotides agree with TRBD1. V shed 5 bases, J shed 4 bases, and the junction held 3 bases outside the gene matches. The CDR3 contains 13 residues. This CDR3 reads CASSIGTGYEQYV. CDR3 sequence (DNA): TGTGCCAGCAGTATCGGGACAGGGTACGAGCAGTACGTC.

The J gene is TRBJ2-1, the V gene TRBV24-1; 10 bases fit TRBD2. The V segment lost 6 bases and the J segment 2 bases; nucleotides outside the gene matches: 6. The V gene's germline CDR1 is KGHDR and CDR2 SFDVKD. CDR3 length: 16 amino acids. The CDR3 sequence: CATSPKRGGPYNEQFF. The CDR3 DNA follows: TGTGCCACCAGTCCAAAGCGGGGGGGTCCCTACAATGAGCAGTTCTTC.

The CDR3 coding sequence is TGTGCCAGCAGCGCAACTGCTCACGGGACCGATTCTAACTATGGCTACACCTTC. Its protein is CASSATAHGTDSNYGYTF. This chain links TRBV9 with TRBJ1-2, with D perhaps TRBD1 (5 bases). Germline values: CDR1 SGDLS, CDR2 YYNGEE. This CDR3 has 18 residues. V gave up 3 bases and J gave up 0 bases, with 21 bases separating them.

The sample holds one count of this clone. CDR3 DNA sequence: TGCAGTGCTAACCAGATCCCTGAAGCTTTCTTT. Its protein product is CSANQIPEAFF. The rearrangement links TRBV20-1 to TRBJ1-1, with unresolved D. Germline CDR1 DFQATT, CDR2 SNEGSKA (reference sequence). Trimming removed 4 bases from V and 6 bases from J, with 9 bases in between. This CDR3 region has 11 residues.

The chain joins TRBV27 to TRBJ1-6; 9 positions match TRBD1. The V gene's germline CDR1 is MNHEY and CDR2 SMNVEV (reference sequence). The V and J ends lost 5 bases and 10 bases, in that order; junction bases with no gene match: 6. The CDR3 runs 14 residues. In DNA, the CDR3 is TGTGCCAGCAGTAGCGGGACAGGGTTGTCACCCCTCCACTTT. Translation gives CASSSGTGLSPLHF.

The chain combines TRBV7-9 with TRBJ1-1, with no clear D. There are 12 residues in the CDR3. Deletions cut 2 bases from V and 8 bases from J, with 9 bases between. Germline V gene data show CDR1 as SEHNR and CDR2 as FQNEAQ (reference sequence). The CDR3 DNA is TGTGCCAGCAGCTTAACGGGAGCCGAAGCTTTCTTT. This sequence encodes CASSLTGAEAFF.

This sequence joins TRBV9 and TRBJ2-3; TRBD2 aligns across 13 bases. CDR3 length: 17 residues. CDR1 SGDLS and CDR2 YYNGEE come from the germline V gene. V was pared by 2 bases and J by 5 bases, with 8 bases of the junction left unmatched. CDR3 region: CASSVTTSGGFIDTQYF. CDR3 in DNA: TGTGCCAGCAGCGTTACGACTAGCGGGGGGTTTATAGATACGCAGTATTTT.

V usage is TRBV25-1 and J usage is TRBJ2-3, with D tentatively TRBD1 (5 bases). Germline assignment: CDR1 MGHDK and CDR2 SYGVNS. V lost 2 bases, J lost 4 bases, and 13 bases lay in between. The CDR3 loop spans 15 amino acids. Here the CDR3 DNA reads TGTGCCAGCAGTGAAAGTTCCAGGGTACCAGATACGCAGTATTTT. It codes for CASSESSRVPDTQYF.

The rearrangement joins TRBV11-3 to TRBJ2-1; D might be TRBD1 or TRBD2, each matching 5 bases. There are 14 residues in the CDR3. The V end lost 3 bases, the J end lost 8 bases, and 14 bases lay between the germline ends. The germline V gene encodes CDR1 SGHNT and CDR2 YENEEA. Written as DNA, the CDR3 is TGTGCCAGCAGCTTTGGGGGAACAAGGGATGAGCAGTTCTTC. Translating gives CASSFGGTRDEQFF.

The V call is TRBV12-5, the J call TRBJ2-1; TRBD2 agrees at 15 bases. Looked up from germline, CDR1 is LGHNT and CDR2 is FRNRAP. The CDR3 loop spans 15 amino acids. V lost 7 bases and J lost 5; bases outside the gene matches: 3. In nucleotides, the CDR3 is TGTGCTAGTGTTAGGACTAGCGGGAGGGACAATGAGCAGTTCTTC. As protein: CASVRTSGRDNEQFF.

The chain has TRBV25-1 and TRBJ1-1; D unresolved. CDR1 and CDR2 (germline): MGHDK, SYGVNS. The CDR3 sequence is 13 residues long. V dropped 1 base and J dropped 6 bases, with 9 bases sitting between them. CDR3 residues: CASSEFGQSEAFF. As DNA, the CDR3 is TGTGCCAGCAGTGAATTCGGGCAGTCTGAAGCTTTCTTT. The full variable domain, rest sourced from reference TRBV25-1 and TRBJ1-1, is EADIYQTPRYLVIGTGKKITLECSQTMGHDKMYWYQQDPGMELHLIHYSYGVNSTEKGDLSSESTVSRIRTEHFPLTLESARPSHTSQYLCASSEFGQSEAFFGQGTRLTVV.

This clone has just a few counts. This chain connects TRBV7-9 to TRBJ1-1; D might be TRBD1 (6 bases). The V and J ends lost 4 bases and 1 base respectively, with 7 bases between them. This CDR3 spans 13 amino acids. CDR1 is SEHNR, CDR2 FQNEAQ, per germline (reference sequence). CDR3 in DNA: TGTGCCAGCAGCTACAGGGAGAACACTGAAGCTTTCTTT. The encoded protein is CASSYRENTEAFF.

This clone was detected once. The chain's CDR3 is CASSLRPRTSGGTDTQYF. CDR3 DNA: TGTGCCAGCAGCTTACGTCCAAGGACTAGCGGGGGCACAGATACGCAGTATTTT. V and J are TRBV7-9 and TRBJ2-3, with 12 bases lining up with TRBD2. V trimming: 2 bases; J trimming: 1 base; junction bases outside the gene matches: 7. Germline CDR1 reads SEHNR; CDR2 reads FQNEAQ (reference sequence). The CDR3 runs 18 residues.